Given below is one T cell receptor (beta chain) in context. This specimen belongs to a study of blood T cell repertoires in COVID-19. Profiled with immunoSEQ multiplex PCR; TCRdb holds only in-frame clones, not every one. The repertoire holds tens of thousands of clones, with about 88% as singletons. The CDR3 is 16 residues long. With V trimmed by 5 bases and J by 3 bases, 10 bases remained unmatched. Germline assignment: CDR1 LNHDA and CDR2 SQIVND (reference sequence). Sequenced input: peripheral blood. The chain carries TRBV19 and TRBJ2-3, with 8 bases that match TRBD1. The TCR originated in a woman aged 55-70 years with active COVID-19. The chain's CDR3 is CASSWGARGPTDTQYF. Written as DNA, the CDR3 is TGTGCCAGTAGTTGGGGGGCCAGGGGGCCGACAGATACGCAGTATTTT.